This T cell receptor (beta chain) originates from a study of blood T cell repertoires in COVID-19. Study summary: T cells, B-cell-depleted T cells, or PBMCs supplied cDNA or gDNA.

Authors' processing steps: Researchers report that nucleated cell counts were estimated from reference gene primer amplification. The table came from immunoSEQ multiplex PCR; TCRdb's copy has only in-frame clones and leaves some out. The D gene and trimming were derived from the DNA, and the V and J assignments and clone size from that table. The sample yields 150,000 to 200,000 clones, about 80% seen once. The sample was peripheral blood. This TCR came from a woman aged 40 to 55 with COVID-19, enrolled during active disease.

CDR3 loop: CASRGQNNQPQHF. In nucleotides, the CDR3 is TGTGCCAGCAGGGGACAGAACAATCAGCCCCAGCATTTT. The J gene is TRBJ1-5, the V gene TRBV2; 7 bases map to TRBD1. With 6 bases clipped from V and 3 bases from J, the junction kept 2 bases outside the gene matches. Germline CDR1 is SNHLY and CDR2 is FYNNEI. The length of the CDR3 is 13 residues.